This T cell receptor (beta chain) was retrieved from a study of identical twins. Trimming left V 4 bases short and J 2 bases short, with 16 bases between. The CDR3 has 15 residues. Germline V gives CDR1 SGHNT, CDR2 YYREEE (reference sequence). This clonotype occurred a few times. The antigen is not known. Template switching added a universal primer site, and cDNA bore unique molecular identifiers. TCRdb redid the calling of the 5' RACE reads with MiXCR, one entry per CDR3 protein. The profile shows roughly 1,500,000 distinct CDR3 sequences, about 32% of them singletons. Broader study findings: Twins' excess sharing was less marked for out-of-frame beta sequences. Fewer insertions marked abundant cord blood beta clonotypes; young adult naive trended weakly, memory not at all. Models predicted too little out-of-frame TCR alpha sharing in monozygotic twins.

This receptor was taken from a newborn girl in good health. Sequencing input: cord blood. J is TRBJ2-7 and V is TRBV5-4; D may be TRBD1 (6 bases). The CDR3 bases are TGTGCCAGCAGCCAAGGGGGTGGCAGGACCTACGAGCAGTACTTC. Its translation: CASSQGGGRTYEQYF.